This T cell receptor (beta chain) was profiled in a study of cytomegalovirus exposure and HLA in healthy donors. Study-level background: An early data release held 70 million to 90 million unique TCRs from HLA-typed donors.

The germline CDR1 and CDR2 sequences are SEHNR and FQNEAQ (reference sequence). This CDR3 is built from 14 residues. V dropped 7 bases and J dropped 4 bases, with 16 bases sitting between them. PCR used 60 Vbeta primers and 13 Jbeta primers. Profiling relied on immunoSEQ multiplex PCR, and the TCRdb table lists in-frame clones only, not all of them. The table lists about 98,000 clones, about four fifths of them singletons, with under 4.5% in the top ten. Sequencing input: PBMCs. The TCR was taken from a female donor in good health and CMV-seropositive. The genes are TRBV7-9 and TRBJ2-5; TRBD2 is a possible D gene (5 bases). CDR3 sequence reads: CASTSERARETQYF. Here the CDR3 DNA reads TGTGCCAGCACCTCCGAGAGGGCGCGAGAGACCCAGTACTTC.